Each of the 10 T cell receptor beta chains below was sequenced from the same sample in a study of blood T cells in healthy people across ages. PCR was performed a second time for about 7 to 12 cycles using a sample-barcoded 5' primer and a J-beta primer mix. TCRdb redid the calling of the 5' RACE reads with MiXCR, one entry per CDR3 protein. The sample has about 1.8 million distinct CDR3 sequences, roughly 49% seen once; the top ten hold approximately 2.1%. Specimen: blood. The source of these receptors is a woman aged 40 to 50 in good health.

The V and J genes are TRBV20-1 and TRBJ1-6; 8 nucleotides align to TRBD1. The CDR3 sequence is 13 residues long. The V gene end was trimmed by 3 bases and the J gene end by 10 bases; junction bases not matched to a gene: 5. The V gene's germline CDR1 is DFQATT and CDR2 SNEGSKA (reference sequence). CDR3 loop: CSASRRGHSPLHF. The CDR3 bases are TGCAGTGCTAGTCGCAGGGGGCACTCACCCCTCCACTTT.

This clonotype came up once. The CDR3 reads CASSLGPTTEAFF. The CDR3 DNA follows: TGTGCCAGCAGCCTCGGTCCAACAACGGAAGCTTTCTTT. The rearrangement joins TRBV7-9 to TRBJ1-1; no clear D. Germline CDR1 and CDR2: SEHNR and FQNEAQ (reference sequence). This CDR3 has 13 amino acids. With 5 bases removed from V and 8 bases from J, the gap between germline ends came to 15 bases.

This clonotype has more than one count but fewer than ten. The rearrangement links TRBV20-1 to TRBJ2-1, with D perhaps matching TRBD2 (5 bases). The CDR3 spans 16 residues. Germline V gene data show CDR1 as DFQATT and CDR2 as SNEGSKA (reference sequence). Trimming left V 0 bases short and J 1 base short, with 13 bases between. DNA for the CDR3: TGCAGTGCTAGAGACACGGGGTCAGGTTCCTACAATGAGCAGTTCTTC. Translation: CSARDTGSGSYNEQFF.

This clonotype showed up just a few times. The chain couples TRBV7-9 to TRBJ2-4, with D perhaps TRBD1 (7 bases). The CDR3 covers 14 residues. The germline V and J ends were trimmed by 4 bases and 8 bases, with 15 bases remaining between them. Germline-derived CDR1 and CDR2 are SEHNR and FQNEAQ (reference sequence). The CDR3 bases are TGTGCCAGCAGCTCATTCCAGGGGGGCGACATTCAGTACTTC. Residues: CASSSFQGGDIQYF.

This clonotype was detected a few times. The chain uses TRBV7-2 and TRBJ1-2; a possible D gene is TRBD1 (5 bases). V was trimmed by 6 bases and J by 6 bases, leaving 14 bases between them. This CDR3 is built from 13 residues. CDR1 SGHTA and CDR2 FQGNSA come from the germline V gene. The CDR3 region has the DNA TGTGCCAGCAGTTTACGGGGCGGGGATGGCTACACCTTC. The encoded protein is CASSLRGGDGYTF.

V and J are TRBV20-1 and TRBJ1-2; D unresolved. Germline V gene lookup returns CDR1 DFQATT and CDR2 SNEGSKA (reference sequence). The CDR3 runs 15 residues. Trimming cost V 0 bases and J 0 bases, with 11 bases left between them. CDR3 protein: CSARDPPRANYGYTF. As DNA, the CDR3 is TGCAGTGCTAGAGATCCGCCGCGGGCTAACTATGGCTACACCTTC.

The DNA of the CDR3 is TGTGCCAGCAGAGTAACAGGGATCAACAATGAGCAGTTCTTC. This gives the protein CASRVTGINNEQFF. The chain links TRBV27 to TRBJ2-1; TRBD1 is a possible D gene (6 bases). Per germline, CDR1 MNHEY and CDR2 SMNVEV (reference sequence). V was pared by 6 bases and J by 5 bases, with 14 bases between. CDR3 length: 14 residues.

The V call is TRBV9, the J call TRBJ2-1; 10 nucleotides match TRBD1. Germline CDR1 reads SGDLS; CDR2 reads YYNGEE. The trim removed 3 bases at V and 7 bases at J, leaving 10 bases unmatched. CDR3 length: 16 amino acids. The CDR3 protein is CASSEVGGQGRNEQFF. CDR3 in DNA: TGTGCCAGCAGCGAAGTCGGGGGACAGGGGAGAAATGAGCAGTTCTTC.

This CDR3 is CAPHKRTQGSSYEQYF. As DNA, the CDR3 is TGTGCCCCCCATAAGAGGACACAGGGGAGTTCCTACGAGCAGTACTTC. The chain couples TRBV21-1 to TRBJ2-7; the listed D gene, TRBD1, was not tested against the DNA. TRBV21-1 is termed a pseudogene. The CDR3 has 16 amino acids.

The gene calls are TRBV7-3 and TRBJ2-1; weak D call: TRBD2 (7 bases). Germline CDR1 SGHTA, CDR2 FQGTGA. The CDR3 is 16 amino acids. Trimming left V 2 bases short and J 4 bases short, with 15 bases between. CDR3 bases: TGTGCCAGCAGCTTATTCACCCGGGGGGCTTACAATGAGCAGTTCTTC. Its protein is CASSLFTRGAYNEQFF.